This TCR beta chain came from a study of vaccination and CD4 T cells after COVID-19. Sequencing of cultured CD4+ T cell DNA used the Oncomine TCR Beta short-read assay. TCRdb re-analysed the PCR reads in MiXCR, keeping a single row per CDR3 protein. There are about 13,000 distinct CDR3 sequences in the sample; around 27% occur only once, and 25% to 35% lies in the top ten. On this clonotype: Antigen specificity is unknown.

Germline CDR1 is SQVTM and CDR2 is ANQGSEA. The CDR3 runs 12 residues. With 5 bases removed from V and 5 bases from J, the gap between germline ends came to 13 bases. The treatment here: roughly 10-day PBMC culture with coronavirus spike peptide pools or control peptides (ViraFEST assay). The sequences come from CD4+ T cells from blood, cultured in vitro, collected before SARS-CoV-2 vaccination. The source is a human donor who received a COVID-19 vaccine. The chain links TRBV29-1 to TRBJ2-7; D gene uncertain. CDR3 residues: CSVQYWDNEQYF. In nucleotides, the CDR3 is TGCAGCGTTCAGTATTGGGATAACGAGCAGTACTTC.